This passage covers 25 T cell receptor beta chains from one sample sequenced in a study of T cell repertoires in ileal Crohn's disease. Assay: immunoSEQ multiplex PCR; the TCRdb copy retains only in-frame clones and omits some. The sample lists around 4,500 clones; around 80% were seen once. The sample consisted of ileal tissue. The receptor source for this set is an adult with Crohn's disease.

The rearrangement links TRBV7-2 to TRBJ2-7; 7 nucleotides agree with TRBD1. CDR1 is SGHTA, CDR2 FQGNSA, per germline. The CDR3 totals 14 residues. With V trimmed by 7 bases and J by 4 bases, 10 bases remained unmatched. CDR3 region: CASNAPGTVYEQYF. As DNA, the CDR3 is TGTGCCAGCAACGCACCCGGGACAGTATACGAGCAGTACTTC.

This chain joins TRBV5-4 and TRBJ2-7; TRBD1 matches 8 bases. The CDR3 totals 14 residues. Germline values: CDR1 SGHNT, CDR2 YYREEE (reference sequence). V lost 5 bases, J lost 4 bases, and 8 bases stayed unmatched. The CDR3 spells CASSSGQGGYEQYF. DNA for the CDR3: TGTGCCAGCAGTTCCGGACAGGGTGGGTACGAGCAGTACTTC.

CDR3 coding DNA: TGTGCCAGCAGCTTAGCCGGGACAGGGGTTCGCTCTGGAAACACCATATATTTT. Its protein product is CASSLAGTGVRSGNTIYF. The chain uses TRBV11-2 and TRBJ1-3; 10 nucleotides agree with TRBD1. The V gene's germline CDR1 is SGHAT and CDR2 FQNNGV. J lost 0 bases, V lost 1 base, and 6 bases had no gene match. This CDR3 is built from 18 residues.

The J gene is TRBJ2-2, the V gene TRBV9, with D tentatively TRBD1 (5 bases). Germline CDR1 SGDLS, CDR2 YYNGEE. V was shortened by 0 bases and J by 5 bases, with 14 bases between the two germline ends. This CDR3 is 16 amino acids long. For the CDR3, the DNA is TGTGCCAGCAGCGTAGCTCTATCGACAGTAACCGGGGAGCTGTTTTTT. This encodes CASSVALSTVTGELFF.

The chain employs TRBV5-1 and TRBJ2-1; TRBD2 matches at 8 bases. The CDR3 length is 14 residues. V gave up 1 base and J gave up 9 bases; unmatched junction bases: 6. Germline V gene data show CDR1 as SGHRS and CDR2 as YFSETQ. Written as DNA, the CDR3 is TGCGCCAGCAGCTTGAATCCGGGAGGGCCTGAGCAGTTCTTC. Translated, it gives CASSLNPGGPEQFF.

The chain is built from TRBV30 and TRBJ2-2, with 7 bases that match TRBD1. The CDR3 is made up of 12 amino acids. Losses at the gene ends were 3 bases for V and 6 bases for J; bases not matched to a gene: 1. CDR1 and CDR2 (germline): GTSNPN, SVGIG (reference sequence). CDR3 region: CAWRGGPGELFF. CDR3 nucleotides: TGTGCCTGGAGAGGGGGCCCCGGGGAGCTGTTTTTT.

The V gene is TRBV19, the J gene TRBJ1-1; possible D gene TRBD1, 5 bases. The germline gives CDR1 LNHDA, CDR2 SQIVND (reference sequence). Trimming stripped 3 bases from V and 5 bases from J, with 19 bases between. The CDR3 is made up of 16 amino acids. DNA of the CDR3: TGTGCCAGTAGTATTGGGGCAGGGAAAAAGAGAACTGAAGCTTTCTTT. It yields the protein CASSIGAGKKRTEAFF.

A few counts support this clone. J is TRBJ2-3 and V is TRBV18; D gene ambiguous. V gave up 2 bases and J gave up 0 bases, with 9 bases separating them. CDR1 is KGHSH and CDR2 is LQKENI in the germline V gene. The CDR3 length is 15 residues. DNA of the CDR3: TGTGCCAGCTCACCAGGCAGTGCTAGCACAGATACGCAGTATTTT. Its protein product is CASSPGSASTDTQYF.

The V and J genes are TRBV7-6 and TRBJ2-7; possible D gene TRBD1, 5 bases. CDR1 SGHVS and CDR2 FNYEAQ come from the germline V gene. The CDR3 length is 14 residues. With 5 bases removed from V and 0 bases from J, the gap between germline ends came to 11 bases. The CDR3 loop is CASSPDSYSYEQYF. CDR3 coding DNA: TGTGCCAGCAGCCCTGACAGCTACTCCTACGAGCAGTACTTC.

CDR3 region: CASSELPGTGGPGELFF. CDR3 nucleotide sequence: TGCGCCAGCAGTGAGTTACCCGGGACAGGGGGACCCGGGGAGCTGTTTTTT. The gene calls are TRBV10-1 and TRBJ2-2, with 11 bases that match TRBD1. Germline trimming cut 1 base from V and 6 bases from J; bases unmatched to any gene: 7. Germline CDR1 WNHNN, CDR2 SYGVQD (reference sequence). There are 17 residues in the CDR3.

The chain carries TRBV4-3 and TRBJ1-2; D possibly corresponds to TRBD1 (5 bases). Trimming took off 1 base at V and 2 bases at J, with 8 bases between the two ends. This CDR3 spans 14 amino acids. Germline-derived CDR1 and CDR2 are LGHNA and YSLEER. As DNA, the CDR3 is TGCGCCAGCAGCCAAGGACAGAGAAACTATGGCTACACCTTC. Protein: CASSQGQRNYGYTF.

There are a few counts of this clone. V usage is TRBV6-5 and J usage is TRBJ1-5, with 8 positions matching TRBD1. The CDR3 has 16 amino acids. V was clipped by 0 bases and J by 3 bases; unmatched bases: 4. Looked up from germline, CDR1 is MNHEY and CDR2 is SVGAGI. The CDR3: CASSYSSQGANQPQHF. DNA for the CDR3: TGTGCCAGCAGTTACTCAAGCCAGGGGGCCAATCAGCCCCAGCATTTT.

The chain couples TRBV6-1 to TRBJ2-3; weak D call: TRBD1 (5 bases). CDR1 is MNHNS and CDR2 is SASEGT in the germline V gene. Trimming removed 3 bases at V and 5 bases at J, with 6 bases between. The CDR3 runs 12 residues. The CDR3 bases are TGTGCCAGCAGTGAGCAGGGAGATACGCAGTATTTT. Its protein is CASSEQGDTQYF.

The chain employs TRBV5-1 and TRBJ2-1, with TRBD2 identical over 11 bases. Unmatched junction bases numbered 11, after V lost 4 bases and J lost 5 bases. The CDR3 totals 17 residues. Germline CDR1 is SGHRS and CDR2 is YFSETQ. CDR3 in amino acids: CASSLLTSGSLNNEQFF. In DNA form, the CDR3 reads TGCGCCAGCAGCCTCCTAACTAGCGGGAGTCTAAACAATGAGCAGTTCTTC.

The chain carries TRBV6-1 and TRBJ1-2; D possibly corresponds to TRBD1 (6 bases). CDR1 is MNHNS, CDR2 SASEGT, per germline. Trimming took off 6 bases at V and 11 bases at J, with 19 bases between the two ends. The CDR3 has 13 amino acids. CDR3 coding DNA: TGTGCCAGCAGCCTTACTGGACAGCGTGGGTACACCTTC. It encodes CASSLTGQRGYTF.

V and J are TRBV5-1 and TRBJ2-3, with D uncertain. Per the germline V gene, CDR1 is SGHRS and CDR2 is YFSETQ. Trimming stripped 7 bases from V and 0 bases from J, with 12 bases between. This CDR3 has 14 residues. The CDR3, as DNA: TGCGCCAGCTTGCGGAGCCCTAGCACAGATACGCAGTATTTT. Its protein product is CASLRSPSTDTQYF.

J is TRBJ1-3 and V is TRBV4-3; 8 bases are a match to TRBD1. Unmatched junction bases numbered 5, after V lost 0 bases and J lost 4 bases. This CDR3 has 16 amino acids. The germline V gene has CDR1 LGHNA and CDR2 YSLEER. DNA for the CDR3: TGCGCCAGCAGCCAAGACCGACAGGGGATGGGAAACACCATATATTTT. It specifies CASSQDRQGMGNTIYF.

The CDR3 is CASSSSYRGLAGAEQFF. In DNA form, the CDR3 reads TGTGCCAGCAGCTCATCATATAGGGGACTAGCGGGAGCTGAGCAGTTCTTC. This rearrangement joins TRBV11-2 to TRBJ2-1; 14 nucleotides agree with TRBD2. Per the germline V gene, CDR1 is SGHAT and CDR2 is FQNNGV. V was clipped by 4 bases and J by 9 bases; unmatched bases: 11. The CDR3 covers 17 residues.

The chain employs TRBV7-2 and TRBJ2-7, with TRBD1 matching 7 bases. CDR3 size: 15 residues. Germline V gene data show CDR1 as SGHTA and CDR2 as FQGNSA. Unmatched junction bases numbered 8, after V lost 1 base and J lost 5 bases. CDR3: CASSLDKGALNEQYF. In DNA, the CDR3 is TGTGCCAGCAGCTTAGATAAGGGGGCTCTAAACGAGCAGTACTTC.

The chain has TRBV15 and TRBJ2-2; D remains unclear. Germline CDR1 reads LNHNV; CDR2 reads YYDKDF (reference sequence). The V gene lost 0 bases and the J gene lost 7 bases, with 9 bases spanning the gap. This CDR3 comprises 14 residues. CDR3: CATSRDNAVGELFF. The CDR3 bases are TGTGCCACCAGCAGAGATAATGCGGTCGGGGAGCTGTTTTTT.

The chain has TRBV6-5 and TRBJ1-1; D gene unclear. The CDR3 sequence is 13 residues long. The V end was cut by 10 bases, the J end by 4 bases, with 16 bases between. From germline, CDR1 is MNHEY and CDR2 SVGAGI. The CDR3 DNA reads TGTGCCAACAGCCCCCCCGGGGTCACTGAAGCTTTCTTT. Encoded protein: CANSPPGVTEAFF.

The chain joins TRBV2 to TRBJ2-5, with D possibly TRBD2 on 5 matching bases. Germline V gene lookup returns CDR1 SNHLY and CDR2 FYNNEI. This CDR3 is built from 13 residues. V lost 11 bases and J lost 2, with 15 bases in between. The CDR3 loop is CAVLLDFQETQYF. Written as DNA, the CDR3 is TGTGCCGTCCTCCTGGACTTTCAAGAGACCCAGTACTTC.

CDR3 coding DNA: TGCAGCGTGAGGCAGGGATATAGCAATCAGCCCCAGCATTTT. It translates to CSVRQGYSNQPQHF. The V and J genes are TRBV29-1 and TRBJ1-5, with D possibly TRBD1 on 5 matching bases. The V gene lost 6 bases and the J gene lost 0 bases, with 12 bases spanning the gap. Germline V lookup: CDR1 SQVTM, CDR2 ANQGSEA. This CDR3 contains 14 residues.

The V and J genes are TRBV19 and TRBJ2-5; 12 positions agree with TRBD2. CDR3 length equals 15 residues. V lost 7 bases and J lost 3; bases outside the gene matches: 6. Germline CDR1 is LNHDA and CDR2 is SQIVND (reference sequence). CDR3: CASTPRLAGEETQYF. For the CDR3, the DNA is TGTGCCAGTACCCCACGACTAGCGGGGGAAGAGACCCAGTACTTC.

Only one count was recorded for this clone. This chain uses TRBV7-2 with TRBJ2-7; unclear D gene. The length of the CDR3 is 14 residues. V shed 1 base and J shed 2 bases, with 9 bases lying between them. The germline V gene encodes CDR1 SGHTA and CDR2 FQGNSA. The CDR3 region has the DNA TGTGCCAGCAGCTTAGGTATGCCAGCCTACGAGCAGTACTTC. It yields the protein CASSLGMPAYEQYF.